The TCR beta chain under discussion was sequenced for a study of cytomegalovirus exposure and HLA in healthy donors. Findings and caveats of the study: Among immune exposure information, only CMV serostatus was available. An analysis was carried out at a later point. It showed that HLA-associated TCR beta chains were more clonally expanded than equally common non-associated chains.

In the PCR, 60 Vbeta and 13 Jbeta primers were used. Clones were sequenced by immunoSEQ multiplex PCR, and TCRdb holds only the in-frame ones, with some missing. Among tens of thousands of clones listed, 60% to 80% were seen once. Turning to this clone: The antigen remains unidentified.

The TCR sequence derives from a man aged 35-49 years in good health and CMV-seronegative. Sequenced sample: PBMCs.

Here the CDR3 reads CAISALQGRSEKLFF. In DNA, the CDR3 is TGTGCCATCAGTGCGCTACAGGGAAGAAGTGAAAAACTGTTTTTT. The chain couples TRBV10-3 to TRBJ1-4, with D possibly matching TRBD1 (6 bases). Germline V gene lookup returns CDR1 ENHRY and CDR2 SYGVKD. The CDR3 length is 15 residues. V lost 4 bases and J 7 bases, leaving 16 bases between the germline ends.